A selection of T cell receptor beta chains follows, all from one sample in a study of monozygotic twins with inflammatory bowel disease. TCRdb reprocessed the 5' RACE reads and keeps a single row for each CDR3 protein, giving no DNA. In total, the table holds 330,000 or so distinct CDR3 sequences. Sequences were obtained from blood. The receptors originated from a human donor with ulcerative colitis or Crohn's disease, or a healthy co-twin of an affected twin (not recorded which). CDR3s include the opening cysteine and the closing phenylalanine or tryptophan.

CAISQDTRYNEQFF	TRBJ2-1	TRBV10-3
CASSQDLGGTFYEQYF	TRBJ2-7	TRBV4-1
CASSLGGTSESGANVLTF	TRBJ2-6	TRBV7-8
CASSRGDGYNEQFF	TRBJ2-1	TRBV11-3
CSARDSWGIDNEQFF	TRBJ2-1	TRBV20-1
CAWSVSSGGETQYF	TRBJ2-5	TRBV30
CATKSSGTGWNNEQFF	TRBJ2-1	TRBV24-1
CASSSQIFEDEQYF	TRBJ2-7	TRBV5-6
CASTLELYSNQPQHF	TRBJ1-5	TRBV6-1
CASSKGQGARNSPLHF	TRBJ1-6	TRBV7-9
CSARAGGGNQPQHF	TRBJ1-5	TRBV20-1
CSAIPPLGPQETQYF	TRBJ2-5	TRBV20-1
CATSRRQSNEKLFF	TRBJ1-4	TRBV15
CASSQIDESETQYF	TRBJ2-5	TRBV5-4
CASSKRPVTDTQYF	TRBJ2-3	TRBV6-1
CASSFDSDGYYEQYF	TRBJ2-7	TRBV5-4
CASSLTIDTNSYEQYF	TRBJ2-7	TRBV4-1
CASSTLAGSREQFF	TRBJ2-1	TRBV28
CASSKGGQGFNEQFF	TRBJ2-1	TRBV7-2
CASRGNQPQHF	TRBJ1-5	TRBV6-1
CASSWRGLTDTQYF	TRBJ2-3	TRBV6-1
CSARTGFEQFF	TRBJ2-1	TRBV20-1
CASSTGLAGNTGELFF	TRBJ2-2	TRBV5-1
CASSLARSGNEQFF	TRBJ2-1	TRBV5-1
CASSFTATDTQYF	TRBJ2-3	TRBV7-9
CASSSGLAGGSYNEQFF	TRBJ2-1	TRBV27
CASSGAEENTIYF	TRBJ1-3	TRBV4-2
CASSLEGTGTKYF	TRBJ2-5	TRBV5-1
CSAMGSALAGDEQYF	TRBJ2-7	TRBV20-1
CASSLASGLAGYNEQFF	TRBJ2-1	TRBV27
CASSLVPSGLGSYNEQFF	TRBJ2-1	TRBV7-2
CASSSVVTNGYTF	TRBJ1-2	TRBV28
CASRGGRAPGELFF	TRBJ2-2	TRBV12-3/TRBV12-4
CASSSSTGPTEAFF	TRBJ1-1	TRBV27
CASSQGTSGRSAYNEQFF	TRBJ2-1	TRBV4-1
CASSPRHPNEQFF	TRBJ2-1	TRBV7-3
CASGLSHGQETQYF	TRBJ2-5	TRBV28
CASMRHTGELFF	TRBJ2-2	TRBV2
CASSHLGVAGIQETQYF	TRBJ2-5	TRBV23-1
CASSFPPHEQYF	TRBJ2-7	TRBV7-9
CASSSEPTGSSTDTQYF	TRBJ2-3	TRBV5-1
CASSQALILNTEAFF	TRBJ1-1	TRBV4-3
CASSVQGGDTEAFF	TRBJ1-1	TRBV5-1
CSAAGTSGLYNEQFF	TRBJ2-1	TRBV20-1
CASAGASNTDTQYF	TRBJ2-3	TRBV5-1
CASSGTIQETQYF	TRBJ2-5	TRBV2
CASSLGQGVSNYGYTF	TRBJ1-2	TRBV12-3/TRBV12-4
CASSQSRGQGAFGTQYF	TRBJ2-5	TRBV6-1
CASFRLAGALAMEDTDTQYF	TRBJ2-3	TRBV11-1
CAISQTSAAYNEQFF	TRBJ2-1	TRBV10-3
CATSETVNYGYTF	TRBJ1-2	TRBV24-1
CASSSAGALSGELFF	TRBJ2-2	TRBV12-3/TRBV12-4
CASSDNRNTEAFF	TRBJ1-1	TRBV25-1
CASSRSTGSNQPQHF	TRBJ1-5	TRBV11-2
CSAPSRATRSNEQFF	TRBJ2-1	TRBV20-1
CASSSRPGHGNEQFF	TRBJ2-1	TRBV7-2
CASSSTRGANTIYF	TRBJ1-3	TRBV7-2
CASSELTFYTEAFF	TRBJ1-1	TRBV6-1
CASSFGGGVIQPQHF	TRBJ1-5	TRBV7-8